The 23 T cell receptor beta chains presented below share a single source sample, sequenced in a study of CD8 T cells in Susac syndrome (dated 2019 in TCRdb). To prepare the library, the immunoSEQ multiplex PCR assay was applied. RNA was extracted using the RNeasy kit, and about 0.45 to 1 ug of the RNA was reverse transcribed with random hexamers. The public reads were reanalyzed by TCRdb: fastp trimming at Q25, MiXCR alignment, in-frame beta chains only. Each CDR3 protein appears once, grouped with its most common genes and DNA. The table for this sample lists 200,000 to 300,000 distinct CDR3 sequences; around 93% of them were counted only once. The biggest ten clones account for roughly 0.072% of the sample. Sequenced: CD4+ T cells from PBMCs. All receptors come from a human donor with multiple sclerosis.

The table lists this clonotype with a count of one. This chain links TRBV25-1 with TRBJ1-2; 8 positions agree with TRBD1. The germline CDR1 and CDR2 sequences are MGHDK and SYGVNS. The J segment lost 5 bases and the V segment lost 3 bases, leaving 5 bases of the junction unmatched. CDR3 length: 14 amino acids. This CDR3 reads CASSDPGQVYGYTF. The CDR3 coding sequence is TGTGCCAGCAGTGATCCGGGACAGGTGTATGGCTACACCTTC.

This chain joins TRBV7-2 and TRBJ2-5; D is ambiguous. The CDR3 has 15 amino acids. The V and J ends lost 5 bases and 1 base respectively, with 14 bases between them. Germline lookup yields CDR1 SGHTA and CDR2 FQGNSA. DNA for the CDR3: TGTGCCAGCAGCGTAGGATCTTCGGGCCAAGAGACCCAGTACTTC. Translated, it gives CASSVGSSGQETQYF.

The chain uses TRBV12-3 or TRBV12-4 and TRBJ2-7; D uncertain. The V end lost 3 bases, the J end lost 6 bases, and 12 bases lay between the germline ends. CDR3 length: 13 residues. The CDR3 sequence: CASSFPMPAEQYF. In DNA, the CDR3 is TGTGCCAGCAGTTTTCCGATGCCTGCCGAGCAGTACTTC.

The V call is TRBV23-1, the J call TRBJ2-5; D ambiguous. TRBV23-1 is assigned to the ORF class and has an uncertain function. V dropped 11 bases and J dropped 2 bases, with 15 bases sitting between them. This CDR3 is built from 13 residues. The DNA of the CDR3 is TGCGCCCGTTCCTCGGGTAAACAAGAGACCCAGTACTTC. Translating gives CARSSGKQETQYF.

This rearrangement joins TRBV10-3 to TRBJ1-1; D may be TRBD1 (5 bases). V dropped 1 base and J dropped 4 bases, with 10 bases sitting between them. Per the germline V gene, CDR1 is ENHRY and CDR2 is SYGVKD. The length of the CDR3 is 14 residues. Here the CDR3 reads CAISEFGGSTEAFF. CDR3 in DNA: TGTGCCATCAGTGAGTTCGGGGGGAGCACTGAAGCTTTCTTT.

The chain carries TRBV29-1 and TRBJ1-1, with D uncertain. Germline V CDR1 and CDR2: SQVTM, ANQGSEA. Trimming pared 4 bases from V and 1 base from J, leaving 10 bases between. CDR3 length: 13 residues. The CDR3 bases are TGCAGCGTTGTAGGGTCGGCGAACACTGAAGCTTTCTTT. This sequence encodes CSVVGSANTEAFF.

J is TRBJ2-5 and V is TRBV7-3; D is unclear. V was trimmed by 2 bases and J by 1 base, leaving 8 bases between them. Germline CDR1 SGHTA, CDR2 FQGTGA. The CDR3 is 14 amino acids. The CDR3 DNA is TGTGCCAGCAGCTTAGACGCCGGCCAAGAGACCCAGTACTTC. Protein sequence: CASSLDAGQETQYF.

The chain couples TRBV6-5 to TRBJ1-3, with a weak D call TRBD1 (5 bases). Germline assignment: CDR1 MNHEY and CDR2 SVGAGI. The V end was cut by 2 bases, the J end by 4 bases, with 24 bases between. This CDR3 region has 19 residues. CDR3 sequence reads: CASSYAAGDLGFSGNTIYF. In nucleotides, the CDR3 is TGTGCCAGCAGTTACGCGGCGGGGGACCTGGGGTTCTCGGGAAACACCATATATTTT.

This CDR3 is CAVRAGVSTGTGELFF. CDR3 DNA: TGCGCAGTGAGAGCGGGAGTCTCTACCGGGACCGGGGAGCTGTTTTTT. V gene TRBV20-1 combines with J gene TRBJ2-2; 8 bases are a match to TRBD2. Germline CDR1 DFQATT, CDR2 SNEGSKA (reference sequence). There are 16 residues in the CDR3.

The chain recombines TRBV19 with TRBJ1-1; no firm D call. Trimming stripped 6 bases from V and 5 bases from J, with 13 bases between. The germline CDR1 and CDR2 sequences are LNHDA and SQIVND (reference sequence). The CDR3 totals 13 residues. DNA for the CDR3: TGTGCCAGTAGCGAAGGGATGAGTACTGAAGCTTTCTTT. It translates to CASSEGMSTEAFF.

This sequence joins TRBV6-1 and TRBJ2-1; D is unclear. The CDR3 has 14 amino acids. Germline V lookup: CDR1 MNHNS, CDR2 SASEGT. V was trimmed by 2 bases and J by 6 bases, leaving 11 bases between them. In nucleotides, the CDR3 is TGTGCCAGCAGTGAATCAGTATTATCCAATGAGCAGTTCTTC. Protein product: CASSESVLSNEQFF.

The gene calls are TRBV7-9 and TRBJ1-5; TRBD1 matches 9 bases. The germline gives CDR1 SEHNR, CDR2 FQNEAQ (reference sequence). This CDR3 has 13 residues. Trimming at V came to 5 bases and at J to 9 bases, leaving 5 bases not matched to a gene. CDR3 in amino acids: CASSGTGIGPQHF. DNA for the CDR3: TGTGCCAGCAGCGGGACAGGGATCGGGCCCCAGCATTTT.

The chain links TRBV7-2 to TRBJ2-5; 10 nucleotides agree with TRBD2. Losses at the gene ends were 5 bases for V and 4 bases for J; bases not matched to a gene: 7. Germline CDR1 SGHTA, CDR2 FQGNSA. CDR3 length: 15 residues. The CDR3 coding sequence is TGTGCCAGCAGCAGAGCGGGAGGGCTGTTAGAGACCCAGTACTTC. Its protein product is CASSRAGGLLETQYF.

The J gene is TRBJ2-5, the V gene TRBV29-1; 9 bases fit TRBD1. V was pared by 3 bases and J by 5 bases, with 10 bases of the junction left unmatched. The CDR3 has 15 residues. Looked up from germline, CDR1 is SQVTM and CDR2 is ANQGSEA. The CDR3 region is CSVDISGTGIETQYF. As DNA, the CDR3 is TGCAGCGTTGACATCTCCGGGACAGGGATCGAGACCCAGTACTTC.

CDR3 in amino acids: CSARVFSRVGTDTQYF. In DNA, the CDR3 is TGCAGTGCTAGAGTGTTCTCGCGGGTGGGCACAGATACGCAGTATTTT. The rearrangement links TRBV20-1 to TRBJ2-3; D is possibly TRBD2 (5 bases). CDR3 length equals 16 residues. Germline CDR1 and CDR2: DFQATT and SNEGSKA (reference sequence). Between the trimmed V and J ends, which lost 1 base and 1 base, there was a span of 15 bases.

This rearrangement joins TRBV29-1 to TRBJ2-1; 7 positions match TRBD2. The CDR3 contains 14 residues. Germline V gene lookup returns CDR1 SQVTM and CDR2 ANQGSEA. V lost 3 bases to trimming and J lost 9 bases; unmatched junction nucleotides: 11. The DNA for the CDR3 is TGCAGCGTTGAGGGGGGGACTATATGGAGTGAGCAGTTCTTC. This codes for CSVEGGTIWSEQFF.

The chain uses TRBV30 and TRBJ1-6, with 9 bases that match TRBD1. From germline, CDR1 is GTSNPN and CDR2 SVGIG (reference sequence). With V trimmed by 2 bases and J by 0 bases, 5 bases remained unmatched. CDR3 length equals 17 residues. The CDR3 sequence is CAWSPGTGSSYNSPLHF. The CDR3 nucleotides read TGTGCCTGGAGTCCCGGGACAGGGAGCTCCTATAATTCACCCCTCCACTTT.

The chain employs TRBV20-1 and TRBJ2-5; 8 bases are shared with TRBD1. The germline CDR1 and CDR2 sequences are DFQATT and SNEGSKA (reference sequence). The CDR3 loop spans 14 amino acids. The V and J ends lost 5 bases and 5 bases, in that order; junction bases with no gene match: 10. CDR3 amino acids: CSARGQVGVETQYF. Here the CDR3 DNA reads TGCAGTGCTCGGGGACAGGTCGGGGTGGAGACCCAGTACTTC.

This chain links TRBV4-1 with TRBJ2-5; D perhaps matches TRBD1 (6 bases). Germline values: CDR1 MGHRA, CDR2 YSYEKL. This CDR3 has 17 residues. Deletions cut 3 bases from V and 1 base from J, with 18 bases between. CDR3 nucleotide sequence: TGCGCCAGCAGCCAGGAGAACAGGGTCCCACTCCAAGAGACCCAGTACTTC. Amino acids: CASSQENRVPLQETQYF.

CDR3: CASSGQSNTGELFF. The CDR3 DNA is TGTGCCAGCTCGGGACAATCGAACACCGGGGAGCTGTTTTTT. V is TRBV12-3 or TRBV12-4 and J is TRBJ2-2, with a weak D call TRBD1 (6 bases). V lost 8 bases and J 0 bases, leaving 10 bases between the germline ends. CDR3 length: 14 residues.

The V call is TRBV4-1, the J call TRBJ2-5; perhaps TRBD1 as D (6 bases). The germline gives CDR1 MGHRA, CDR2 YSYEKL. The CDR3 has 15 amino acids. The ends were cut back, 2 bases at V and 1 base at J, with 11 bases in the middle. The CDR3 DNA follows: TGCGCCAGCAGCCAACTCACAGGGCCCCAAGAGACCCAGTACTTC. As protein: CASSQLTGPQETQYF.

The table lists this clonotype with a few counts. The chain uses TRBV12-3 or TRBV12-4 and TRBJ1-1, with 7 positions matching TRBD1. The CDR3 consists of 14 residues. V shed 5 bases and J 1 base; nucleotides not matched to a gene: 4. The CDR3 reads CASSMGQRNTEAFF. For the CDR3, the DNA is TGTGCCAGCAGTATGGGACAGAGGAACACTGAAGCTTTCTTT.

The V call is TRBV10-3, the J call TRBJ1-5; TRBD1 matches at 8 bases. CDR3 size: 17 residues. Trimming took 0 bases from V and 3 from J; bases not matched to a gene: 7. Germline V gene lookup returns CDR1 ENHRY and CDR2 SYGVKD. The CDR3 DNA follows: TGTGCCATCAGTGAGTCCGACAGGGGAGGGGACAATCAGCCCCAGCATTTT. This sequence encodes CAISESDRGGDNQPQHF.